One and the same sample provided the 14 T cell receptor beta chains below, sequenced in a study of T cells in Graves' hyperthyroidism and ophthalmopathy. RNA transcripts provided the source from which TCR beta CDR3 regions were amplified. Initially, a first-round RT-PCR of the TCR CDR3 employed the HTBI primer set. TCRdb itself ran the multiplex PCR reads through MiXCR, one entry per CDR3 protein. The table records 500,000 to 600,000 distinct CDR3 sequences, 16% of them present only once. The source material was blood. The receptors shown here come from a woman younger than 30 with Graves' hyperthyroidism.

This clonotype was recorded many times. CDR3 nucleotides: TGTGCCAGCTCAGCATTAGCGGGAGTGCCTTACAATGAGCAGTTCTTC. Its translation: CASSALAGVPYNEQFF. The chain joins TRBV18 to TRBJ2-1; 9 nucleotides agree with TRBD2. Losses at the gene ends were 5 bases for V and 4 bases for J; bases not matched to a gene: 9. CDR1 and CDR2 (germline): KGHSH, LQKENI. This CDR3 spans 16 amino acids.

The CDR3 region is CASSQESGGRSPLHF. The DNA of the CDR3 is TGTGCCAGCAGCCAAGAGTCAGGGGGAAGGTCACCCCTCCACTTT. The V call is TRBV3-1, the J call TRBJ1-6; 7 bases align to TRBD1. V shed 0 bases, J shed 10 bases, and the junction held 6 bases outside the gene matches. The CDR3 has 15 amino acids. CDR1 LGHDT and CDR2 YNNKEL come from the germline V gene (reference sequence).

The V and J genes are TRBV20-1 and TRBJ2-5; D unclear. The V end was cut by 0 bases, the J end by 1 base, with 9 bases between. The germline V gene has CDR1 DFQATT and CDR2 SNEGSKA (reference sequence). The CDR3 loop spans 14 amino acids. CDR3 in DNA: TGCAGTGCTAGAGACCCCCGGTCCCAAGAGACCCAGTACTTC. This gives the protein CSARDPRSQETQYF.

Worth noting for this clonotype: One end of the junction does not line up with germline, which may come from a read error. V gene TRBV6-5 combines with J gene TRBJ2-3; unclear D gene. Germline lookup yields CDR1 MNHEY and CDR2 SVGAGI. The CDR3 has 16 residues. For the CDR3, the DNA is TGTGCCAGCAGTTACCAACCGACCTTCAGCACGGATACGCAGTATTTT. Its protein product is CASSYQPTFSTDTQYF.

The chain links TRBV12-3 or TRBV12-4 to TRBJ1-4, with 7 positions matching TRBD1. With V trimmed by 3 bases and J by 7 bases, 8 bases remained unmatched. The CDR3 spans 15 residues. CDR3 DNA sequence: TGTGCCAGCAGTTTTGCGCAGGGGGGGTTTGAAAAACTGTTTTTT. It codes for CASSFAQGGFEKLFF.

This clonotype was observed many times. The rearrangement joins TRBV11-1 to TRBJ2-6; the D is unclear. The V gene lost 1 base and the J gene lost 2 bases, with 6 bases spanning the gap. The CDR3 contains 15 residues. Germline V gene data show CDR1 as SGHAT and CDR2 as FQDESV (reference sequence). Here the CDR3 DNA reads TGTGCCAGCAGCTTAGAATCAGCTGGGGCCAACGTCCTGACTTTC. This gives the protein CASSLESAGANVLTF.

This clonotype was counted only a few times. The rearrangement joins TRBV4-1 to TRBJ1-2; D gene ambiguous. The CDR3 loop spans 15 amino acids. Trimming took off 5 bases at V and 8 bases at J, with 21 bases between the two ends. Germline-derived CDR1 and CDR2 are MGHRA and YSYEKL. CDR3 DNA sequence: TGCGCCAGCAGCTACCTCCGACGGGGAGGTCGGGGCTACACCTTC. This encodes CASSYLRRGGRGYTF.

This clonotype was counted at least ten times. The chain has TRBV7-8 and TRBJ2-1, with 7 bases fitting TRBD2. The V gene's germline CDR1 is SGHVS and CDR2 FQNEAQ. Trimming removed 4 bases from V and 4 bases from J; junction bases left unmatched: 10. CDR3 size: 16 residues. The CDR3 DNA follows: TGTGCCAGCAGCTCGGGAAGGGGAGGGCTATACAATGAGCAGTTCTTC. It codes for CASSSGRGGLYNEQFF.

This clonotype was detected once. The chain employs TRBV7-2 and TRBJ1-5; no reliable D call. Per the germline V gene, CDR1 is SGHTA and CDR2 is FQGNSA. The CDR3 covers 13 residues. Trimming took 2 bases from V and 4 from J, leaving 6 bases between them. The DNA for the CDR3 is TGTGCCAGCAGCTTAATGGTAAATCAGCCCCAGCATTTT. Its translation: CASSLMVNQPQHF. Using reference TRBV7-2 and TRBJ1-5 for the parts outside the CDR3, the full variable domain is GAGVSQSPSNKVTEKGKDVELRCDPISGHTALYWYRQSLGQGLEFLIYFQGNSAPDKSGLPSDRFSAERTGGSVSTLTIQRTQQEDSAVYLCASSLMVNQPQHFGDGTRLSIL.

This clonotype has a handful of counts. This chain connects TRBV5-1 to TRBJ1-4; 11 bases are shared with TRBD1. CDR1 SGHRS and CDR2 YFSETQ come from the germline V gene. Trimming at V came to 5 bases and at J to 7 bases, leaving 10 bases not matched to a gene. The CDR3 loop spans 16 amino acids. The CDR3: CASRPGQGDRSEKLFF. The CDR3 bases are TGCGCCAGCAGACCGGGACAGGGGGACAGGAGTGAAAAACTGTTTTTT.

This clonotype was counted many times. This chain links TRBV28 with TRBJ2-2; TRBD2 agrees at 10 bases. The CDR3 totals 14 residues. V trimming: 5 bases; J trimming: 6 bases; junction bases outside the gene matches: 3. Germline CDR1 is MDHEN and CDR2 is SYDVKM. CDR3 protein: CASSLGTSAGELFF. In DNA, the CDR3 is TGTGCCAGCAGTCTCGGGACTAGCGCCGGGGAGCTGTTTTTT.

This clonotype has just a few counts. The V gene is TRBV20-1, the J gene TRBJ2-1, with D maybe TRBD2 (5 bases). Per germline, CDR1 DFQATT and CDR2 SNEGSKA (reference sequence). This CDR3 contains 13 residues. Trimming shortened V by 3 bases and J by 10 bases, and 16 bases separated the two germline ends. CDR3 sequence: CSARSDLRGEQFF. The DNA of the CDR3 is TGCAGTGCTAGGTCTGACCTAAGAGGGGAGCAGTTCTTC.

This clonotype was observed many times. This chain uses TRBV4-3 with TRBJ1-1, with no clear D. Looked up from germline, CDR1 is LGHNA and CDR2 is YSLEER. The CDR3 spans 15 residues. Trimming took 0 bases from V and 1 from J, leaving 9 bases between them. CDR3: CASSQESRPNTEAFF. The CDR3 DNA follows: TGCGCCAGCAGCCAAGAAAGCAGGCCGAACACTGAAGCTTTCTTT.

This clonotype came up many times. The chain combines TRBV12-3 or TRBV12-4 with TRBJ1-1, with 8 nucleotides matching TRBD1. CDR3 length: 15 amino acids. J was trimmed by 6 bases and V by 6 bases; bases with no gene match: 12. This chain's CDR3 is CASSAWTGKGAEAFF. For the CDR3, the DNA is TGTGCCAGCAGCGCCTGGACAGGGAAGGGGGCTGAAGCTTTCTTT.